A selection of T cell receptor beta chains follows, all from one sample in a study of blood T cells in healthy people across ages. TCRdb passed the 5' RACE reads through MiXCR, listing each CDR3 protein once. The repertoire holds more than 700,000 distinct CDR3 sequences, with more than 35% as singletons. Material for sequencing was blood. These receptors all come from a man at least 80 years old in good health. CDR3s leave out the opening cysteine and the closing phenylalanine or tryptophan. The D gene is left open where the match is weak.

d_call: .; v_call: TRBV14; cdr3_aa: ASSQEYGELRYEQY
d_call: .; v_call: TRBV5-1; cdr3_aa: ASSFRTGQPQH
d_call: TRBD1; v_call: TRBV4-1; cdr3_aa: ASSRTGTGQETQY
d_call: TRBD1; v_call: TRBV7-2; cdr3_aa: ASSVGSRGSEAF
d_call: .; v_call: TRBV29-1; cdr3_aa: SVGRGNQETQY
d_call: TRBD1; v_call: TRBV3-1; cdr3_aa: ASSLRTGTNEKLF
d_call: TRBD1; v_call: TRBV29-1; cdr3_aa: SASLDRVYNEQF
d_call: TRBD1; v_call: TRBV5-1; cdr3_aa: ASSWDRVINEQF
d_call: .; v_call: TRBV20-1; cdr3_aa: SARPGRKNTGELF
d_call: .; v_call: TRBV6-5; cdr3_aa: ASSYSIADTQY
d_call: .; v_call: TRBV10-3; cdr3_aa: AISESFEGNYGYT
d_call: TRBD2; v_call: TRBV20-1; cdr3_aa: SATRAGDSYNEQF
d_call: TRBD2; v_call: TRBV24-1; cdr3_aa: ATSGFTSAYNEQF
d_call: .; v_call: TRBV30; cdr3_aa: AWSISGKNSPLH
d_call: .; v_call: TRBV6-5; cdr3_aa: ASSPYGGNQPQH
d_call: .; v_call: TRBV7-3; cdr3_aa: ASSLGTRYQETQF
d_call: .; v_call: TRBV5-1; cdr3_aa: AGSLATAAQNGEAF
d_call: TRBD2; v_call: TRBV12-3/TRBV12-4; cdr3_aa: ASSSPHRPSGSNNEQF
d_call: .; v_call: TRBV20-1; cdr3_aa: SARHPLKETQY
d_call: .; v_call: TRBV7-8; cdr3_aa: ASSLPGRSSYNEQF
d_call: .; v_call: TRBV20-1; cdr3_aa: SARDPDGKNIQY
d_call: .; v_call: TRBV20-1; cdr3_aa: SAHITDTQY
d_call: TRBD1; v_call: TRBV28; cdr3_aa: ASSFQVGTAYNEQF
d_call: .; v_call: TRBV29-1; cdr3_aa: SVGPGSDTQY
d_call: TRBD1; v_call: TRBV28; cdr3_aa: ASSFPQGAAYGYT
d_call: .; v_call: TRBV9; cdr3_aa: ASSPLGAVYNEQF
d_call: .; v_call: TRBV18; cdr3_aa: ASSPTGMETQY
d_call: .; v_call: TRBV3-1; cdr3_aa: ASSQGLDAYEQY
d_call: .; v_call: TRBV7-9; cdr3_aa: ASSWTANTGELF
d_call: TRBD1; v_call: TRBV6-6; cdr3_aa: ASSRGTGGGQPQH
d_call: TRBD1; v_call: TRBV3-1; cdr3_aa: ASSQGKSTGRHNGYT
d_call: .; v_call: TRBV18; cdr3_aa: ASSPLQGSAGAEQY
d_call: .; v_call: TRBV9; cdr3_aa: ASSVASEQF
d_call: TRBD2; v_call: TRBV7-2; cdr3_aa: ASSSSGLADNEQF
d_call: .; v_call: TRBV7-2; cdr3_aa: ASSLISRTDTQY
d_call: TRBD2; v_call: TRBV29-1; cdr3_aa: SVSSGGNEQF
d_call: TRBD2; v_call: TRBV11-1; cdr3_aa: ASSASGRDYNEQY
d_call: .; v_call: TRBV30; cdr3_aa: AWSAPAYNEQF
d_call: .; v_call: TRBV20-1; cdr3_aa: SARPPTPLADSSYEQY
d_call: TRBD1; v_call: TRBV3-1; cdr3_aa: ASSFGQGAVETQY
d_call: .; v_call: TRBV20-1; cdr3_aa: SARLVQQF
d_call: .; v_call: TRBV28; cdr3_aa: ASTHGTGRTDTQY
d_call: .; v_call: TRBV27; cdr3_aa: ASSLGSVGDGPQH
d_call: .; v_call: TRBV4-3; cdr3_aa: ASSQDAGSGANVLT
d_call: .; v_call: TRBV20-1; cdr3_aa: SASRRETDTQY
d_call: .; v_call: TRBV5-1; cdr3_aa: ASSSTGSSYNEQF
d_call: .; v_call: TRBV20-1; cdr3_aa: SARDWVNEQY
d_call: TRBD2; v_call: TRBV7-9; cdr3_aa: ASSRTSEYNEQF
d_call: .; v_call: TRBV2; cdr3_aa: ASSKVSSGANVLT
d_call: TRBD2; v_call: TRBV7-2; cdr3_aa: AGPKAGGRASYDTQY
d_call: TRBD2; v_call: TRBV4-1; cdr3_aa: ASSQSGTSGSLNEQF
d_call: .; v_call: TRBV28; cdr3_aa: ASGSPQY
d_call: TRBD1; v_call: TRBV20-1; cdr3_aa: SARVQGNSYEQY
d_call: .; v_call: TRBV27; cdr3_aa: ASSASVGISNQPQH